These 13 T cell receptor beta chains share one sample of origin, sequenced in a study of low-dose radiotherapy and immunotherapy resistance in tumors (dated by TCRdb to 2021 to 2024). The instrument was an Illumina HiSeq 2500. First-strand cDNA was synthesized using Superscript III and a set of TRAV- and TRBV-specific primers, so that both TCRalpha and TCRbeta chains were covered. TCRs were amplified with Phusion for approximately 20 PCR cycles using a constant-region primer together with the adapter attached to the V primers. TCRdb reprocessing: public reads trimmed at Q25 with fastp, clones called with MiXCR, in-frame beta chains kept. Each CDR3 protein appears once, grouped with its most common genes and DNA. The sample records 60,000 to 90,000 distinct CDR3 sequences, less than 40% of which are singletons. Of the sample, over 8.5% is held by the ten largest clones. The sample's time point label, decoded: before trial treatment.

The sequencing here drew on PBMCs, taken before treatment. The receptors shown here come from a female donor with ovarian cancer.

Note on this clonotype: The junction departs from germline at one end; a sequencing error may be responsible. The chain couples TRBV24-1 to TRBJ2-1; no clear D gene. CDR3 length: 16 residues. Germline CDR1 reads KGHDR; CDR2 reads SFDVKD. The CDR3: CSTSDSAGPRSNEQFF. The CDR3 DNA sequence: TGTTCCACCAGTGATTCTGCCGGGCCAAGGTCCAATGAGCAGTTCTTC.

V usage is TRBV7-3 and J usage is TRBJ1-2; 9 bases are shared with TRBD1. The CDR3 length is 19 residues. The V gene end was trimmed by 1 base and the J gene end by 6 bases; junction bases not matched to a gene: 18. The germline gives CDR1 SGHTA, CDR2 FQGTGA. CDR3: CASSLNPRQGVRGGNGYTF. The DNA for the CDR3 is TGTGCCAGCAGCTTAAACCCCCGACAGGGGGTCCGGGGGGGGAATGGCTACACCTTC.

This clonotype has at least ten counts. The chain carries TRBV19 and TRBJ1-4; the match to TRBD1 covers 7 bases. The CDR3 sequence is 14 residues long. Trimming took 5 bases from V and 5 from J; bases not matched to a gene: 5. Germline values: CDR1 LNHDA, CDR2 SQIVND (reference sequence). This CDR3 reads CASSGRDRNEKLFF. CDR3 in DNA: TGTGCCAGTAGTGGCCGGGACAGAAATGAAAAACTGTTTTTT. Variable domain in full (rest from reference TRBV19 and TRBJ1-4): DGGITQSPKYLFRKEGQNVTLSCEQNLNHDAMYWYRQDPGQGLRLIYYSQIVNDFQKGDIAEGYSVSREKKESFPLTVTSAQKNPTAFYLCASSGRDRNEKLFFGSGTQLSVL.

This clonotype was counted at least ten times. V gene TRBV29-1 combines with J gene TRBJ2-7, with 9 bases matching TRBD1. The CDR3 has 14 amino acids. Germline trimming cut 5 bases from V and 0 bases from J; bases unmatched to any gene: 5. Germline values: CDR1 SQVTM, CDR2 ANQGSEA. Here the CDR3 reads CSVRRDRDSYEQYF. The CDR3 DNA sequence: TGCAGCGTTAGAAGGGACAGGGACTCCTACGAGCAGTACTTC.

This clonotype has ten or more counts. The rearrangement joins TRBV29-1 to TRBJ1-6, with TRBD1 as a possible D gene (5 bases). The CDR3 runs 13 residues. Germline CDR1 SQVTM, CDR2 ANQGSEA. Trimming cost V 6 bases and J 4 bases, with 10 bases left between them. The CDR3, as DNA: TGCAGCGTCGGGACGGATTATAATTCACCCCTCCACTTT. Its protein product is CSVGTDYNSPLHF.

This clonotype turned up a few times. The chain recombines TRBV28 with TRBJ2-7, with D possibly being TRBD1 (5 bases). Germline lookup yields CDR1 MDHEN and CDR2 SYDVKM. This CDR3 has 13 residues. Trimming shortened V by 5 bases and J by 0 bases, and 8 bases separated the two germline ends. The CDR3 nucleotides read TGTGCCAGCAGTGGACATTACTCCTACGAGCAGTACTTC. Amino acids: CASSGHYSYEQYF.

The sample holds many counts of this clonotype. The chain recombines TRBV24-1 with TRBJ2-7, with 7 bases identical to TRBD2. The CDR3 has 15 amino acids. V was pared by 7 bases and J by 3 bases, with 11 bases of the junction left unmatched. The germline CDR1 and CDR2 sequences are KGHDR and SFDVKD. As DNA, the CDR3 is TGTGCCACCAGCCACGCCAGCGGGAACCTCTACGAGCAGTACTTC. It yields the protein CATSHASGNLYEQYF.

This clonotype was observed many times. The CDR3 DNA reads TGTGCCAGCAGCCCAAATTCAGCGGGAGGGCAGGGCAATGAGCAGTTCTTC. Translating it yields CASSPNSAGGQGNEQFF. The chain carries TRBV2 and TRBJ2-1; the match to TRBD2 covers 10 bases. Germline V gene lookup returns CDR1 SNHLY and CDR2 FYNNEI. The CDR3 extends over 17 amino acids. V shed 6 bases, J shed 6 bases, and the junction held 14 bases outside the gene matches.

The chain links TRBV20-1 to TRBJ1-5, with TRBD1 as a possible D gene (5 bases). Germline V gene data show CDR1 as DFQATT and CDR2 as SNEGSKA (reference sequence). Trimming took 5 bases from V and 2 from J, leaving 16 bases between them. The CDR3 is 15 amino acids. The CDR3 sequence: CSAGRRVGGNQPQHF. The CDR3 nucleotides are TGCAGTGCTGGTAGGAGGGTGGGGGGCAATCAGCCCCAGCATTTT.

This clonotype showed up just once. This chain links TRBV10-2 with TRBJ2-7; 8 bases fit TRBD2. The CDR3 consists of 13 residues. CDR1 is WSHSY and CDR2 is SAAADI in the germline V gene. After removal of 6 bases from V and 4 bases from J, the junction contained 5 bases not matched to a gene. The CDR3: CASRGLASYEQYF. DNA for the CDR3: TGCGCCAGCAGAGGACTAGCAAGTTACGAGCAGTACTTC.

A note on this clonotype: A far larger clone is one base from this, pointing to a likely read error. DNA for the CDR3: TGCGCCAGCAGCTTACTCTCCTACAATGAGCAGTACTTC. It encodes CASSLLSYNEQYF. V and J are TRBV5-1 and TRBJ2-7; D gene ambiguous. The germline V gene encodes CDR1 SGHRS and CDR2 YFSETQ. Trimming cost V 2 bases and J 7 bases, with 13 bases left between them. The CDR3 totals 13 residues.

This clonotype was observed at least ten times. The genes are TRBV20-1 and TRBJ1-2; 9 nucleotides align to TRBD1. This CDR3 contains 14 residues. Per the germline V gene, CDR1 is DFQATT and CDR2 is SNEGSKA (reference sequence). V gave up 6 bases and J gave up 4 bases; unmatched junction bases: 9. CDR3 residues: CSATGTGIGYGYTF. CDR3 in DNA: TGCAGTGCAACCGGGACAGGGATCGGCTATGGCTACACCTTC.

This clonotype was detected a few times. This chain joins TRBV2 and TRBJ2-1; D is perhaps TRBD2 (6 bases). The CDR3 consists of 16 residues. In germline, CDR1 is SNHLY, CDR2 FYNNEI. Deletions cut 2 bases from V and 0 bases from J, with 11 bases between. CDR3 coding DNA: TGTGCCAGCAGTGAACTAGCCGGGAGCTCCTACAATGAGCAGTTCTTC. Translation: CASSELAGSSYNEQFF.